What follows are 6 T cell receptor beta chains derived from one specimen sequenced in a study of CD8+ T cells in alopecia areata. As the sequencing template, cDNA was produced by extracting RNA and reverse transcribing it. Measured with immunoSEQ multiplex PCR; TCRdb has only the in-frame clones, and not every one. The sample contains 13,000 to 15,000 clones, 45% to 60% of which appear only once. Several patients' sorted CD4+ cells yielded CD25+CD127- cells. The specimen sequenced was CD4+ Tregs sorted from blood. All receptors come from a human donor with alopecia areata.

This clone was seen only a few times. The chain combines TRBV7-2 with TRBJ2-7; 11 positions match TRBD2. Germline CDR1 reads SGHTA; CDR2 reads FQGNSA. The CDR3 length is 19 residues. J lost 5 bases, V lost 5 bases, and 20 bases had no gene match. In nucleotides, the CDR3 is TGTGCCAGCAGCGAGCTGCGGCTAGCGGGAGGCCCAGAGTCCCACGAGCAGTACTTC. This gives the protein CASSELRLAGGPESHEQYF.

The chain carries TRBV6-5 and TRBJ2-7; TRBD2 matches at 8 bases. The CDR3 has 15 residues. CDR1 MNHEY and CDR2 SVGAGI come from the germline V gene. The J segment lost 3 bases and the V segment lost 0 bases, leaving 4 bases of the junction unmatched. The CDR3 region has the DNA TGTGCCAGCAGTTACTCCCCCACTAGCGGCTACGAGCAGTACTTC. Its protein product is CASSYSPTSGYEQYF.

The V call is TRBV6-1, the J call TRBJ2-7, with D perhaps assigned TRBD1 or TRBD2 (6 bases each). This CDR3 has 13 residues. CDR1 and CDR2 from the germline V gene are MNHNS and SASEGT. V gave up 1 base and J gave up 7 bases, with 11 bases separating them. CDR3 residues: CASSEVGGREQYF. Written as DNA, the CDR3 is TGTGCCAGCAGTGAAGTTGGGGGGCGAGAGCAGTACTTC.

The genes are TRBV19 and TRBJ1-5; unclear D gene. Trimming left V 3 bases short and J 4 bases short, with 16 bases between. The CDR3 spans 16 residues. Germline CDR1 LNHDA, CDR2 SQIVND (reference sequence). The CDR3 DNA reads as TGTGCCAGTAGTATTGGACGGATTATGAGAAATCAGCCCCAGCATTTT. Translated: CASSIGRIMRNQPQHF.

The chain joins TRBV7-2 to TRBJ2-2, with 7 bases aligning to TRBD1. Trimming at V came to 5 bases and at J to 2 bases, leaving 2 bases not matched to a gene. The CDR3 contains 14 residues. Looked up from germline, CDR1 is SGHTA and CDR2 is FQGNSA. CDR3 sequence: CASSHRGNTGELFF. Here the CDR3 DNA reads TGTGCCAGCAGCCACAGGGGAAACACCGGGGAGCTGTTTTTT.

A few counts support this clone. This chain uses TRBV7-8 with TRBJ1-5; no reliable D call. Trimming removed 4 bases at V and 2 bases at J, with 9 bases between. This CDR3 contains 14 residues. CDR1 SGHVS and CDR2 FQNEAQ come from the germline V gene. CDR3 coding DNA: TGTGCCAGCAGCTCTCGGATGGGCAATCAGCCCCAGCATTTT. This gives the protein CASSSRMGNQPQHF.